This T cell receptor beta chain was obtained from a study of CD8+CD57+ T cells in acquired aplastic anemia. Looking at the study overall: Isolated CD4+ and CD8+ cells, once sorted, yielded DNA averaging around 2.9 ug.

Genomic DNA provided the template from which TCR beta VDJ and CDR3 profiles were obtained. TCRdb fed the reads into MiXCR, producing one record per CDR3 protein. The sample consists of about 160,000 distinct CDR3 sequences, 40% to 60% of them appearing once. Sequencing was done on patients that had shown CD8+CD57+ cell expansion by flow cytometry. As a group, the patients uniformly had severe acquired aplastic anemia. The sequence came from a human donor with aplastic anemia. Sequenced sample: sorted CD4+, CD8+, or CD8+CD57+ T cells (not recorded which) from PBMCs.

CDR3 nucleotides: TGTGCCAGTAGTAGCCCTAGGGGGCCTTACAATGAGCAGTTCTTC. Its translation: CASSSPRGPYNEQFF. The chain employs TRBV19 and TRBJ2-1; 7 bases are shared with TRBD1. Germline trimming cut 4 bases from V and 4 bases from J; bases unmatched to any gene: 7. The CDR3 runs 15 residues. Germline V CDR1 and CDR2: LNHDA, SQIVND (reference sequence).